This T cell receptor (beta chain) was captured in a study of T cell responses to AZD1222 COVID-19 vaccine. Study-level findings and limits: Reports indicate that nearly half of spike-specific TCRs are directed at unmutated variant regions. Following two doses of AZD1222, Spike-specific TCR breadth and depth rose. Only a handful of AZD1222 recipients tested seropositive at baseline.

The protocol was immunoSEQ multiplex PCR, while the TCRdb copy is restricted to in-frame clones and leaves out a portion. This sample has 150,000 or so clones, with just under 95% found just once. Germline CDR1 is SEHNR and CDR2 is FQNEAQ (reference sequence). V was pared by 0 bases and J by 7 bases, with 18 bases between. The CDR3 runs 16 residues. With regard to this clone: Its target is unknown.

V usage is TRBV7-9 and J usage is TRBJ1-2; no clear D. The starting material was peripheral blood, obtained on day 0 of AZD1222 vaccination. The TCR was taken from an adult in good health. In nucleotides, the CDR3 is TGTGCCAGCAGCTTAGCTATCGGAGTGATGATAGGTGGCTACACCTTC. Translating it yields CASSLAIGVMIGGYTF.